This T cell receptor (beta chain) was identified in a study of blood T cell repertoires in COVID-19 (TCRdb year 2020). Study-wide context: The collaborator samples originated in the United States, Italy and Spain and spanned the acute and convalescent phases of COVID-19. Where available, HLA class I and class II types were taken from metadata supplied by the sample provider and were not determined by assay-based typing. The repertoires were made available in a free public database intended to serve as a resource for research on the immune response to SARS-CoV-2. Deeply sampled blood TCRbeta repertoires from subjects exposed to, actively infected with, or recovered from COVID-19 were included in the dataset. A de-identified subject ID, COVID-19 status, age in years and sex were almost always included in the sample metadata. The material from the prospective study consisted of cDNA or gDNA derived from T cells, B-cell-depleted T cells, or PBMCs. The samples were drawn from two sources: the first 160 participants of the ongoing ImmuneRACE study, and 1,200 or so subjects contributed by 6 global collaborators.

One collaborating source in Seattle enrolled patients during active infection and followed them longitudinally through the course of disease. Whole blood was collected in K2EDTA tubes by collaborating institutions according to the institutions' own protocols. For TCRbeta analysis, collaborators shipped samples as frozen whole blood, isolated PBMCs, or DNA extracted from either of those sample types. Worth noting for this clone: The target of this receptor is not known. One base away there is no much larger clone; base qualities are not given.

The cysteine opens and the phenylalanine closes a CDR3 of 14 amino acids. Only the CDR3 part of the read is kept: 42 bases, read in frame from the first base. CDR1 and CDR2 are drawn from the germline V gene: LGHNA, YSLEER. Unmatched junction bases come to 4, with V trimmed by 3 bases and J by 12 bases. What the research found in general, with its limitations: How much clinical and demographic metadata was included differed by source and by participant, and the metadata was provided uncurated.

TCRbeta CDR3 regions were amplified from genomic DNA using the immunoSEQ Assay, a bias-controlled multiplex PCR. Per the original workflow: The number of nucleated cells in each sample was estimated by amplification of reference gene primers within the assay. Sequence reads were collapsed and filtered to measure the absolute abundance of every unique TCRbeta CDR3 rearrangement. For each sample, productive Simpson clonality was calculated as the square root of Simpson's diversity index over productive rearrangements. The source is immuneACCESS, and TCRdb retained only in-frame sequences with V and J called. Part of the clones is not carried over; for the studies checked, unresolved V genes explain less than half of this, and the remainder is unexplained. The V and J calls and the clone size are those of that table, but D and trimming were determined from the DNA. Within this sample are some 240,000 clones, with 82% of them counted one time only. In total, the top ten clones hold about 5.6% of the sample.

The sequenced material came from peripheral blood. The sequence joins TRBV4-3 to TRBJ2-1, and TRBD2 matches 14 of the central bases. The TCR was taken from an older woman with COVID-19, enrolled during active disease. DNA sequence: TGCGCCAGCAGCCAGGGACTAGCGGGAGAAGTGCAGTTCTTC. This translates into CASSQGLAGEVQFF.